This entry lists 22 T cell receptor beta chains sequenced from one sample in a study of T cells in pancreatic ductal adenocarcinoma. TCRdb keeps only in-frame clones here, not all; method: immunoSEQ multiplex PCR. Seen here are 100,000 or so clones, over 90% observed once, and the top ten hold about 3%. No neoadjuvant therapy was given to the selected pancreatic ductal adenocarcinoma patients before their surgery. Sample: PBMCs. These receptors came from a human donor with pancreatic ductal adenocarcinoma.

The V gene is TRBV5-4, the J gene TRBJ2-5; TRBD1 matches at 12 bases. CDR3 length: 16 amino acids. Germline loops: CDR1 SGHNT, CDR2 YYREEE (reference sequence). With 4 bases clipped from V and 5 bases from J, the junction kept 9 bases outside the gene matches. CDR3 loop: CASSRFGTGGMETQYF. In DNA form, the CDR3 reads TGTGCCAGCAGCAGGTTTGGGACAGGGGGCATGGAGACCCAGTACTTC.

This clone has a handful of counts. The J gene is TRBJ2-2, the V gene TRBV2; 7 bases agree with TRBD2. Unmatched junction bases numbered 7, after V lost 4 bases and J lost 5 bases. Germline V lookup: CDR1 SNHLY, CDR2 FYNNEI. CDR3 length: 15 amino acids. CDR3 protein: CASSGGGVTTGELFF. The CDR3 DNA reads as TGTGCCAGCAGTGGGGGGGGTGTGACGACCGGGGAGCTGTTTTTT.

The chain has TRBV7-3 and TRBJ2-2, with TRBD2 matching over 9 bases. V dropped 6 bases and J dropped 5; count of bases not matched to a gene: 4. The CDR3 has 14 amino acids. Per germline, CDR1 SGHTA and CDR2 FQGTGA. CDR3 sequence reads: CASRLAGVTGELFF. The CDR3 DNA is TGTGCCAGCAGGTTAGCGGGAGTTACCGGGGAGCTGTTTTTT.

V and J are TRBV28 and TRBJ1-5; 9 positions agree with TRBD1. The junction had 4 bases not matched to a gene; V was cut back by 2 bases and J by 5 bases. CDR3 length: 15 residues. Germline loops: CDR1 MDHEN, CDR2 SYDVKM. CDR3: CASSLGGQGDQPQHF. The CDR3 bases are TGTGCCAGCAGTTTAGGGGGACAGGGCGATCAGCCCCAGCATTTT.

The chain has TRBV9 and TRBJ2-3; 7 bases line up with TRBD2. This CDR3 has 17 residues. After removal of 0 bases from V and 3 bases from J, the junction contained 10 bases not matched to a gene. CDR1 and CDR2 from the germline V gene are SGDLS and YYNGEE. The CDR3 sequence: CASSVALGGSSTDTQYF. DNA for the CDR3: TGTGCCAGCAGCGTAGCTCTGGGCGGGAGTAGTACAGATACGCAGTATTTT. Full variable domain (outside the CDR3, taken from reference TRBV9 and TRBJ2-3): DSGVTQTPKHLITATGQRVTLRCSPRSGDLSVYWYQQSLDQGLQFLIQYYNGEERAKGNILERFSAQQFPDLHSELNLSSLELGDSALYFCASSVALGGSSTDTQYFGPGTRLTVL.

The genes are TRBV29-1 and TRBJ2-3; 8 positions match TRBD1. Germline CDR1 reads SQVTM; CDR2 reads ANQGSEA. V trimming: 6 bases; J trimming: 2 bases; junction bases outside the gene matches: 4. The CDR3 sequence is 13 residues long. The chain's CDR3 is CSVTGGFTDTQYF. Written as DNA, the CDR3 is TGCAGCGTCACAGGGGGATTCACAGATACGCAGTATTTT.

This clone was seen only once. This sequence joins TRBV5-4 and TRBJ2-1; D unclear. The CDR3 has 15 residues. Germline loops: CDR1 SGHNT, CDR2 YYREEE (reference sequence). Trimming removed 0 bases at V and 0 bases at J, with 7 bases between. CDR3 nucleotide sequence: TGTGCCAGCAGCTTGGGCCGGAGCTCCTACAATGAGCAGTTCTTC. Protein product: CASSLGRSSYNEQFF.

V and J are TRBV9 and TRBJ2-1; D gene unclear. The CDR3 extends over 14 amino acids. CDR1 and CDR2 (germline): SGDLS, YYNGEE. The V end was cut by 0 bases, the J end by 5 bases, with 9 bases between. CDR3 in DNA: TGTGCCAGCAGCGTAGCATCAGTGGACAATGAGCAGTTCTTC. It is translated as CASSVASVDNEQFF.

The CDR3 bases are TGTGCCAGCAGTGTCCCGTGGGGGGGATGGAGCAATCAGCCCCAGCATTTT. Its translation: CASSVPWGGWSNQPQHF. The gene calls are TRBV2 and TRBJ1-5; D may be TRBD1 (5 bases). This CDR3 has 17 amino acids. CDR1 and CDR2 (germline): SNHLY, FYNNEI. The ends were cut back, 4 bases at V and 1 base at J, with 17 bases in the middle.

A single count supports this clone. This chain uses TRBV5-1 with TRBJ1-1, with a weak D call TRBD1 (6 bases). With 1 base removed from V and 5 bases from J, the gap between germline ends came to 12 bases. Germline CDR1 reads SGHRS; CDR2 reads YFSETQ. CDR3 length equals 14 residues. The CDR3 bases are TGCGCCAGCAGCTTGTTGTTGGGGGCGACTGAAGCTTTCTTT. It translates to CASSLLLGATEAFF.

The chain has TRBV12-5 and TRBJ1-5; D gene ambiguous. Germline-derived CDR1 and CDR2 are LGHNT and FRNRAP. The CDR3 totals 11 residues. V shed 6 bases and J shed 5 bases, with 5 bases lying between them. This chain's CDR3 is CASGRDQPQHF. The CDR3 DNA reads TGTGCTAGTGGCCGGGATCAGCCCCAGCATTTT.

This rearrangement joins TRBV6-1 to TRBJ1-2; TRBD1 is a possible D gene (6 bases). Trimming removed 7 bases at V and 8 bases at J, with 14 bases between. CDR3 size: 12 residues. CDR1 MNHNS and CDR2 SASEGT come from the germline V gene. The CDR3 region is CASTWDTRGYTF. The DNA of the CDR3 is TGTGCCAGCACCTGGGACACGCGGGGCTACACCTTC.

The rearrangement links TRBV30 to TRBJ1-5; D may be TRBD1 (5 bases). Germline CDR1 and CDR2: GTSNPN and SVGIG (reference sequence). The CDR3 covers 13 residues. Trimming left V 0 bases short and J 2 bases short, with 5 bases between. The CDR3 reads CAWSVRGNQPQHF. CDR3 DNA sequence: TGTGCCTGGAGTGTCAGGGGCAATCAGCCCCAGCATTTT.

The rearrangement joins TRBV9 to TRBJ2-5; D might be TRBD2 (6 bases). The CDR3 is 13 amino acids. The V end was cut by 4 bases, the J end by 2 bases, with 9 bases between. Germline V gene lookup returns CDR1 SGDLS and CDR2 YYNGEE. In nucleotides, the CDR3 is TGTGCCAGCAGCTCCGGACTACAAGAGACCCAGTACTTC. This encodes CASSSGLQETQYF. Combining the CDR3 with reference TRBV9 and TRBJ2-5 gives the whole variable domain DSGVTQTPKHLITATGQRVTLRCSPRSGDLSVYWYQQSLDQGLQFLIQYYNGEERAKGNILERFSAQQFPDLHSELNLSSLELGDSALYFCASSSGLQETQYFGPGTRLLVL.

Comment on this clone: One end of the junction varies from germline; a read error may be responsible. The CDR3 region has the DNA TGTGCCAGCAGTCAGCTAAGGCGGGTCTTC. Protein product: CASSQLRRVF. This chain links TRBV2 with TRBJ2-1; D might be TRBD2 (5 bases). Germline values: CDR1 SNHLY, CDR2 FYNNEI. This CDR3 is 10 amino acids long.

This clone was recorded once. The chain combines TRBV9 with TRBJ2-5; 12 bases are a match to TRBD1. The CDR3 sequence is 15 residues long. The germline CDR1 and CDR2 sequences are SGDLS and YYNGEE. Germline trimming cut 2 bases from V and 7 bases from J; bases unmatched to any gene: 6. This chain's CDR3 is CASSVGQGAVGTQYF. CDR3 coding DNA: TGTGCCAGCAGCGTGGGACAGGGGGCTGTCGGGACCCAGTACTTC. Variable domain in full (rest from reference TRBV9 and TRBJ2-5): DSGVTQTPKHLITATGQRVTLRCSPRSGDLSVYWYQQSLDQGLQFLIQYYNGEERAKGNILERFSAQQFPDLHSELNLSSLELGDSALYFCASSVGQGAVGTQYFGPGTRLLVL.

CDR3 sequence (DNA): TGTGCCAGCAGCGTAAGTTGGCGGGAGGGCCGCAATGAGCAGTTCTTC. It specifies CASSVSWREGRNEQFF. This rearrangement joins TRBV9 to TRBJ2-1; 9 nucleotides agree with TRBD2. This CDR3 spans 16 amino acids. The germline V gene has CDR1 SGDLS and CDR2 YYNGEE. With V trimmed by 1 base and J by 6 bases, 8 bases remained unmatched.

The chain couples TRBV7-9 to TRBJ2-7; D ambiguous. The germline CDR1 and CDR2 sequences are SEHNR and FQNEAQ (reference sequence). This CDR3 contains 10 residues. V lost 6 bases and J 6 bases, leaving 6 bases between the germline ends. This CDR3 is CASSPSEQYF. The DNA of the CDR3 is TGTGCCAGCAGTCCCTCCGAGCAGTACTTC.

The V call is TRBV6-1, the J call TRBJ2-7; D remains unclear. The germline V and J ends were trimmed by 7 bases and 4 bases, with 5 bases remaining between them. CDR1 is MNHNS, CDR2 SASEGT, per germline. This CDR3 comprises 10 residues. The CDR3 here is CASNLYEQYF. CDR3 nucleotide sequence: TGTGCCAGCAATCTGTACGAGCAGTACTTC.

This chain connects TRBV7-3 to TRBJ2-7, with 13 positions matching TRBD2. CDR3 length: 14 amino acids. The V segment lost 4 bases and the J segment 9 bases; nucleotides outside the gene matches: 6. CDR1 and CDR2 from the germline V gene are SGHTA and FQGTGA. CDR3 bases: TGTGCCAGCAGCTCCGGACTAGCGGGAGCGACGCAGTACTTC. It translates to CASSSGLAGATQYF.

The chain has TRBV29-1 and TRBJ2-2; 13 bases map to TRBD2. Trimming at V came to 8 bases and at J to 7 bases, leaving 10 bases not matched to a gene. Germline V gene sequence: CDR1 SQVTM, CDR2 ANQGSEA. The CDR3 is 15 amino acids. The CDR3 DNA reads TGCAGCTTTCAACTAGCGGGAGGGCCTGGCGGGGAGCTGTTTTTT. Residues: CSFQLAGGPGGELFF.

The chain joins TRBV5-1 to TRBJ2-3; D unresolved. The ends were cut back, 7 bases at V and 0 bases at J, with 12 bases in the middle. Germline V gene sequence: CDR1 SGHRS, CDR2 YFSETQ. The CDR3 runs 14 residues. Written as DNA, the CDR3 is TGCGCCAGCCAGTCACAGATTAGCACAGATACGCAGTATTTT. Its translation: CASQSQISTDTQYF.